This T cell receptor beta chain derives from a study of OX40 agonist ivuxolimab in advanced cancers. Study-level background: Patients were dosed with the agonistic anti-OX40 (CD134) antibody ivuxolimab. Study-wide findings and caveats: In CD8+ T cells, expanded clones were on average more numerous than in CD4+. Clonal expansion by week 6 occurred in CD4+ and CD8+ blood T cells (at 0.1 to 3.0 mg/kg). Some of the nonresponding patients also showed low levels of normalized T-cell clonal expansion.

Profiling relied on immunoSEQ multiplex PCR, and the TCRdb table lists in-frame clones only, not all of them. The sample carries around 120,000 clones, 85% to 90% recorded once. Worth noting for this clone: Its antigen is not known.

The CDR3 runs 15 residues. Germline CDR1 reads SGHRS; CDR2 reads YFSETQ. V lost 4 bases and J 1 base, leaving 14 bases between the germline ends. The sample in question was CD4+ or CD8+ T cells sorted from blood, obtained in a trial of the OX40 agonist ivuxolimab. J is TRBJ1-1 and V is TRBV5-1; tentative D call: TRBD1 (5 bases). This TCR came from an adult with an advanced solid tumor such as melanoma, head and neck, liver or kidney cancer. CDR3: CASSLQQAGNTEAFF. The CDR3 DNA reads as TGCGCCAGCAGCCTACAACAGGCGGGGAACACTGAAGCTTTCTTT. Using reference TRBV5-1 and TRBJ1-1 for the parts outside the CDR3, the full variable domain is KAGVTQTPRYLIKTRGQQVTLSCSPISGHRSVSWYQQTPGQGLQFLFEYFSETQRNKGNFPGRFSGRQFSNSRSEMNVSTLELGDSALYLCASSLQQAGNTEAFFGQGTRLTVV.